The clone carrying this T cell receptor beta chain has a handful of counts. These data originate in a study of spatial heterogeneity in lung cancer. Study summary: Detected beta-chain sequences consistently exceeded alpha-chain sequences.

The study tagged each TCR cDNA molecule with a unique molecular identifier. TCRdb re-derived calls from the 5' RACE reads in MiXCR, one entry per CDR3 protein. The sample records 35,000 to 45,000 distinct CDR3 sequences, approximately 5.2% being singletons. Specified time point: sample taken at primary tumor resection. Whole RNA came from tumor, nontumor lung or frozen PBMC and was sequenced without being sorted. Per germline, CDR1 SNHLY and CDR2 FYNNEI. This CDR3 comprises 14 residues. Unmatched junction bases numbered 10, after V lost 10 bases and J lost 2 bases. V is TRBV2 and J is TRBJ1-2, with 7 positions matching TRBD1. The source material was PBMCs, sampled at surgery. The sequence was collected from a female donor with early-stage non-small cell lung cancer. CDR3 coding DNA: TGTGCCACCAGAGCCCCGGGACAGAACTATGGCTACACCTTC. Translating gives CATRAPGQNYGYTF.